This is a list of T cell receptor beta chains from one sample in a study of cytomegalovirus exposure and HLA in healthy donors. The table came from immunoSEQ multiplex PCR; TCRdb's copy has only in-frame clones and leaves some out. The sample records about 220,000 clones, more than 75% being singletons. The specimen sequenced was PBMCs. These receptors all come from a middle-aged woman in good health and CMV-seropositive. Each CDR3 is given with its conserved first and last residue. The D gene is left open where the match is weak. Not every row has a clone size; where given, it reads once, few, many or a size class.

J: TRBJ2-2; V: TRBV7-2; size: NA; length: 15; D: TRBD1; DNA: TGTGCCAGCAGCCAGACAGGGTCGGACACCGGGGAGCTGTTTTTT; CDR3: CASSQTGSDTGELFF
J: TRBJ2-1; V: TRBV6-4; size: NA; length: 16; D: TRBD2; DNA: TGTGCCAGCAGTGAGAAGGCGGGGGGACACTACAATGAGCAGTTCTTC; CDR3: CASSEKAGGHYNEQFF
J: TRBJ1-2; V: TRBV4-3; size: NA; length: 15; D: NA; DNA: TGCGCCAGCAGCCAAGTGGTAGGAGGGAATTATGGCTACACCTTC; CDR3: CASSQVVGGNYGYTF
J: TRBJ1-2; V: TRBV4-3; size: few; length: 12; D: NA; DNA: TGCGCCAGCCACATGCCAGGCTATGGCTACACCTTC; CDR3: CASHMPGYGYTF
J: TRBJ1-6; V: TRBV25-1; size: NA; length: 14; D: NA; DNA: TGTGCCAGCAGTGAAAGTTCAGGGCTCGCACCCCTCCACTTT; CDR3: CASSESSGLAPLHF
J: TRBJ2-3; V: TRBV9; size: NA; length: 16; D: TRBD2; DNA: TGTGCCAGCAGCGTAGTTGGGACTAGCGGGAGGAATACGCAGTATTTT; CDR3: CASSVVGTSGRNTQYF
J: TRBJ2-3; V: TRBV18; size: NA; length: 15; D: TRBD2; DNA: TGTGCCAGCTCATCTGAAGCGGGAGGGCTGGATACGCAGTATTTT; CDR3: CASSSEAGGLDTQYF
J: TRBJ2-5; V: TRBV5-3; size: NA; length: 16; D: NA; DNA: TGTGCCAGAAGCTCGAACCCGGTGAGGTACCAAGAGACCCAGTACTTC; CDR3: CARSSNPVRYQETQYF
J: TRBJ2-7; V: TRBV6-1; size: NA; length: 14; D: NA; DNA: TGTGCCAGCAGTGAATCGACAGGCTTCCACGAGCAGTACTTC; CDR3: CASSESTGFHEQYF
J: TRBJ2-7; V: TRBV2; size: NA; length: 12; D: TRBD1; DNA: TGTGCCAGCAGGACAGGGGCCTACGAGCAGTACTTC; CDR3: CASRTGAYEQYF
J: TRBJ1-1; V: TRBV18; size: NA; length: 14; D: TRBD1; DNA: TGTGCCAGCTCACCGACAGGGGGGAACACTGAAGCTTTCTTT; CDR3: CASSPTGGNTEAFF
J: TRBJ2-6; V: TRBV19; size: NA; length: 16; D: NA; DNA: TGTGCCAGTAGTATCAGTCTTAACTCTGGGGCCAACGTCCTGACTTTC; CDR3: CASSISLNSGANVLTF
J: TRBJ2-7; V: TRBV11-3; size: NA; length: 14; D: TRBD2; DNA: TGTGCCAGCAGCTTTGGGCGGGAGTCCTACGAGCAGTACTTC; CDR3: CASSFGRESYEQYF
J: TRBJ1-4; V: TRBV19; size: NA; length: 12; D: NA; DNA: TGTGCCAGTCAACCGCGGGGGGAAAAACTGTTTTTT; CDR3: CASQPRGEKLFF
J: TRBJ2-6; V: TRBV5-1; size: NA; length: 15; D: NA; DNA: TGCGCCAGCAGCTCGGAGGTATCCGGGGCCAACGTCCTGACTTTC; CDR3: CASSSEVSGANVLTF
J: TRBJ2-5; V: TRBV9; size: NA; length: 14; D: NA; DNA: TGTGCCAGCAGCGTAGAGTCAGGGAAGGAGACCCAGTACTTC; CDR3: CASSVESGKETQYF
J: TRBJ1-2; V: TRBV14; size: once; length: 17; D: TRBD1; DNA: TGTGCCAGCAGCCCATTACCGGGACAGGGGTTTTTTTATGGCTACACCTTC; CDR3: CASSPLPGQGFFYGYTF
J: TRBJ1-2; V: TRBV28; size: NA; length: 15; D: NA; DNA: TGTGCCAGCAGTTTGATCGACAGGAAAAACTATGGCTACACCTTC; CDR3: CASSLIDRKNYGYTF
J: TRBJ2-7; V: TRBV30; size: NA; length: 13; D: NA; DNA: TGTGCCTGGAGTCGCGGTGGAAACTACGAGCAGTACTTC; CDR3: CAWSRGGNYEQYF
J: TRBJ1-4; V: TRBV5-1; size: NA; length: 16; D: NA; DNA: TGCGCCAGCAGCCCCTGGGTGGGGGGTACTGATGAAAAACTGTTTTTT; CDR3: CASSPWVGGTDEKLFF
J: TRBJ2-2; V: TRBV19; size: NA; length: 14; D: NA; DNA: TGTGCCAGTAGTATGGGGCCCCGTTCCGGGGAGCTGTTTTTT; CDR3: CASSMGPRSGELFF
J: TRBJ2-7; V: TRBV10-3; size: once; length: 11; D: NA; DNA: TGTGCCATCAGGGGAGACTACGAGCAGTACTTC; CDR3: CAIRGDYEQYF
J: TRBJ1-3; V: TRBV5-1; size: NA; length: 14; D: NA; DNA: TGCGCCAGCAGCTTGGAGACAGCTGGAAACACCATATATTTT; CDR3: CASSLETAGNTIYF
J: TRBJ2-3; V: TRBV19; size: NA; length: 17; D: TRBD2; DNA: TGTGCCAGTAGTGTGGGACTAGCGGGAGGGCCGACAGATACGCAGTATTTT; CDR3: CASSVGLAGGPTDTQYF
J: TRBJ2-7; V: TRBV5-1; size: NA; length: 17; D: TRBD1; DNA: TGCGCCAGCAGCTTGCTTGGGATTTCAACAGGGGGCTCCGAGCAGTACTTC; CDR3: CASSLLGISTGGSEQYF
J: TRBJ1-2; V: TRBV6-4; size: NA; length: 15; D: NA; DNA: TGTGCCAGCAGTGATGGGGCAGGCGGCCTCTATGGCTACACCTTC; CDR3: CASSDGAGGLYGYTF
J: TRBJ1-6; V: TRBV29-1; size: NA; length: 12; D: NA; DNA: TGCAGCGTGATGACAGGAAATTCCCCCCTCCACTTT; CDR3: CSVMTGNSPLHF
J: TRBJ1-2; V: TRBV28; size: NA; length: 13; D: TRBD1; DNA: TGTGCCAGCAGAAGGACAGGGAACTATGGCTACACCTTC; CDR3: CASRRTGNYGYTF
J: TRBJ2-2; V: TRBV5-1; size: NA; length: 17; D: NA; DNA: TGCGCCAGCAGCTTTCGTTCCGGGAATCCAAACACCGGGGAGCTGTTTTTT; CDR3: CASSFRSGNPNTGELFF
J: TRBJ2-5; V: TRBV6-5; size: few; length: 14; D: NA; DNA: TGTGCCAGCAGGATTGGGCTTTTCCAAGAGACCCAGTACTTC; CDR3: CASRIGLFQETQYF
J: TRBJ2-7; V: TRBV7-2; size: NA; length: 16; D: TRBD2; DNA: TGTGCCAGCAGCTTATATACTAGCGGGGGGGCTTACGAGCAGTACTTC; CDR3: CASSLYTSGGAYEQYF